This T cell receptor (beta chain) was documented in a study of neurological immune-mediated disorders. Time point meaning: technical triplicate 3. The unsorted libraries originated from 2 million PBMCs that had been stored at -80 C. This clonotype was seen ten or more times. Its antigen is not known. Whole-study results and caveats: Whereas HTLV-1-associated myelopathy showed the most TCR clonal expansion, multiple sclerosis showed the least, with levels below those of healthy controls.

The cDNA came from 5'RACE with 10-nucleotide random UMIs. TCRdb re-analysed the 5' RACE reads in MiXCR, keeping a single row per CDR3 protein. The table shows about 44,000 distinct CDR3 sequences, with 20% to 25% occurring only once. The receptor's source is a man aged 60 to 75 with HTLV-1-associated myelopathy (HAM/TSP). Sample: PBMCs.

The CDR3 is CASSLGVGHEQYF. In nucleotides, the CDR3 is TGTGCCAGCAGCTTAGGGGTAGGCCATGAGCAGTACTTC. The J gene is TRBJ2-7, the V gene TRBV7-9; no clear D gene. V gave up 1 base and J gave up 7 bases, with 11 bases separating them. The CDR3 has 13 residues. Per the germline V gene, CDR1 is SEHNR and CDR2 is FQNEAQ (reference sequence).